A single T cell receptor beta chain is shown here with its context. This clone's antigen is unknown. Per-base qualities were not stored, and no clone one base away is much larger. The sample comes from a study of spatial heterogeneity in lung cancer (dated by TCRdb to the late 2010s). About the full investigation: Beta-chain transcripts were consistently detected in greater numbers than alpha-chain transcripts, which likely reflects a higher abundance of beta-chain transcripts. TCR repertoire features were related to nonsynonymous mutation counts determined by whole-exome sequencing of tumor tissue. In the raw uncorrected reads, each unique combination of TCR and UMI appeared on average more than ten times. TCR alpha and beta repertoires were quantitatively compared across multiple tumor regions, matched nontumor lung and blood in non-small cell lung cancer. At surgery, both alpha and beta chains were TCR-sequenced in around 240 tumor regions, fewer than 65 matched nontumor lung samples and around 50 PBMC samples.

Receptors were amplified or captured by 5' RACE. The instrument given in TCRdb is NextSeq 500. To allow correction of PCR and sequencing errors, the TCR library protocol tagged every TCR cDNA molecule with a unique molecular identifier. As for the authors' bioinformatics: Decombinator tools were used for TCR identification, UMI-based error correction and CDR3 extraction. TCRs above a frequency of 2 per 1,000, corresponding to the top 1% of the tumor frequency distribution, were defined as expanded. Renyi diversity was computed with the R vegan package after each repertoire had been subsampled 100 times to 5,000 TCRs. To build CDR3 similarity networks, amino acid triplet string-kernel similarity was used, and CDR3s were connected when their pairwise similarity was above 0.82. TCRdb passed the public sequencing reads through fastp at Q25 and MiXCR, retaining productive beta sequences. Each entry merges the rows of one CDR3 protein and shows their most common DNA and genes. The V and J calls shown here were made by TCRdb, not taken from the authors' results. In this sample the table shows just under 95,000 distinct CDR3 sequences, 12% of which occur a single time. The top ten clonotypes cover approximately 39% of the sample.

According to the study, the label for this sample's time point signals: sample taken at primary tumor resection. Donors were 70 or so patients with early-stage, untreated non-small cell lung cancer from the lung TRACERx cohort. Whole RNA extracted from tumor and nontumor lung tissue, or from cryopreserved PBMC samples, was used for TCR sequencing without cell sorting. A patient was chosen for TCR sequencing only when enough RNA was available from at least two tumor regions. Trimming removed 7 bases from V and 3 bases from J; the gene matches leave 3 bases unexplained. Reading the germline V gene (reference sequence) gives CDR1 LNHDA and CDR2 SQIVND. Its CDR3 holds 12 amino acids, cysteine through phenylalanine. The read is trimmed to its CDR3 DNA, 36 bases read in frame from base 1. What the research found in general, with its limitations: Confirming at a functional level the hypothesis that regional TCRs recognize regional mutations was considered to require additional single-cell paired TCR alpha and beta sequencing. Ubiquitous expanded tumor TCRs were found in blood more often at tumor resection than at routine follow-up.

Recombination joined TRBV19 with TRBJ2-7, and TRBD1 aligns with 7 junction nucleotides. The input for sequencing was PBMCs, taken at surgery. This sequence originates from a male donor with early-stage non-small cell lung cancer. In nucleotide form, the sequence is TGTGCCAGTACAGCAGGGGGCTACGAGCAGTACTTC. Its translation reads: CASTAGGYEQYF. This CDR3, with the reference TRBV19 and TRBJ2-7 proteins standing in past its ends, gives the full variable domain DGGITQSPKYLFRKEGQNVTLSCEQNLNHDAMYWYRQDPGQGLRLIYYSQIVNDFQKGDIAEGYSVSREKKESFPLTVTSAQKNPTAFYLCASTAGGYEQYFGPGTRLTVT.